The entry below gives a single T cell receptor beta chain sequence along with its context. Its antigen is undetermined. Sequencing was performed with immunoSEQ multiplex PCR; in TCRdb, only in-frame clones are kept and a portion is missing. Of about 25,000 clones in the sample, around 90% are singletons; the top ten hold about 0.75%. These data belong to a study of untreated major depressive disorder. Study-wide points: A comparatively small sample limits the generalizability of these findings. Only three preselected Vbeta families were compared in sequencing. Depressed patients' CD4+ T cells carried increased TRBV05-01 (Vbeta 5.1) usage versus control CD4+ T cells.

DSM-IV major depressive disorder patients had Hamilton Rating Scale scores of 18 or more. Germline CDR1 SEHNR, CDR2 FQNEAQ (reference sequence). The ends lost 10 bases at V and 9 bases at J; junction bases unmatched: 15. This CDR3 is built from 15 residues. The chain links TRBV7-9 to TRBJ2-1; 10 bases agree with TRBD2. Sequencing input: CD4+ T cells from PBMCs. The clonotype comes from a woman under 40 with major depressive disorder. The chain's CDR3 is CATQTSGGALSEQFF. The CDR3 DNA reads TGTGCCACCCAAACAAGCGGGGGGGCATTGAGTGAGCAGTTCTTC.